These 28 T cell receptor beta chains were all obtained from the same sample, sequenced in a study of CD8 T cells in Susac syndrome. Roughly 0.45 to 1 ug RNA was reverse transcribed with random hexamers. TCRdb analysed the immunoSEQ multiplex PCR reads with MiXCR anew, one entry per CDR3 protein. The table lists some 200,000 distinct CDR3 sequences, approximately 96% of them singletons, with approximately 0.1% in the top ten. Sequencing used CD4+ T cells from PBMCs. These receptors originate from a human donor with Susac syndrome.

The rearrangement uses TRBV19 and TRBJ1-2; D gene ambiguous. The V gene lost 3 bases and the J gene lost 9 bases, with 17 bases spanning the gap. Looked up from germline, CDR1 is LNHDA and CDR2 is SQIVND (reference sequence). The CDR3 has 14 residues. CDR3 in amino acids: CASSIRRQATRYTF. CDR3 nucleotide sequence: TGTGCCAGTAGTATTCGCCGGCAGGCGACGCGCTACACCTTC.

The J gene is TRBJ2-3, the V gene TRBV5-1; 8 positions match TRBD1. V gave up 4 bases and J gave up 4 bases; unmatched junction bases: 5. There are 14 residues in the CDR3. CDR1 and CDR2 (germline): SGHRS, YFSETQ. The CDR3 bases are TGCGCCAGCAGCCAGGACAGGGTCCCAGATACGCAGTATTTT. Residues: CASSQDRVPDTQYF.

The gene calls are TRBV30 and TRBJ2-5; D might be TRBD2 (5 bases). With 4 bases removed from V and 7 bases from J, the gap between germline ends came to 19 bases. The CDR3 spans 14 residues. The germline V gene encodes CDR1 GTSNPN and CDR2 SVGIG (reference sequence). The CDR3 is CAWTKGGSSRTQYF. As DNA, the CDR3 is TGTGCCTGGACCAAAGGAGGATCCTCTCGGACCCAGTACTTC.

This chain links TRBV3-1 with TRBJ1-6, with 7 bases lining up with TRBD1. Trimming took 6 bases from V and 7 from J; bases not matched to a gene: 9. Germline CDR1 reads LGHDT; CDR2 reads YNNKEL (reference sequence). The CDR3 loop spans 15 amino acids. The CDR3 sequence is CASSPLRQGNSPLHF. The CDR3 nucleotides read TGTGCCAGCAGTCCCCTACGACAGGGAAATTCACCCCTCCACTTT. The whole variable domain, remainder taken from reference TRBV3-1 and TRBJ1-6, is DTAVSQTPKYLVTQMGNDKSIKCEQNLGHDTMYWYKQDSKKFLKIMFSYNNKELIINETVPNRFSPKSPDKAHLNLHINSLELGDSAVYFCASSPLRQGNSPLHFGNGTRLTVT.

The rearrangement uses TRBV15 and TRBJ2-2; D might be TRBD1 (6 bases). This CDR3 has 15 residues. Per germline, CDR1 LNHNV and CDR2 YYDKDF (reference sequence). Trimming took 5 bases from V and 5 from J, leaving 15 bases between them. The chain's CDR3 is CATSSRLQGTGELFF. In DNA, the CDR3 is TGTGCCACCAGCTCGAGGTTGCAGGGGACCGGGGAGCTGTTTTTT. Together with reference TRBV15 and TRBJ2-2, the CDR3 gives the full variable domain: DAMVIQNPRYQVTQFGKPVTLSCSQTLNHNVMYWYQQKSSQAPKLLFHYYDKDFNNEADTPDNFQSRRPNTSFCFLDIRSPGLGDTAMYLCATSSRLQGTGELFFGEGSRLTVL.

V usage is TRBV20-1 and J usage is TRBJ2-2; D is perhaps TRBD2 (6 bases). CDR3 length: 13 amino acids. Trimming shortened V by 6 bases and J by 1 base, and 9 bases separated the two germline ends. The V gene's germline CDR1 is DFQATT and CDR2 SNEGSKA (reference sequence). Here the CDR3 reads CSAGGMNTGELFF. CDR3 nucleotide sequence: TGCAGTGCAGGAGGGATGAACACCGGGGAGCTGTTTTTT.

The rearrangement links TRBV27 to TRBJ2-7; TRBD1 agrees at 7 bases. Unmatched junction bases numbered 3, after V lost 6 bases and J lost 4 bases. This CDR3 contains 12 residues. CDR1 is MNHEY, CDR2 SMNVEV, per germline (reference sequence). Written as DNA, the CDR3 is TGTGCCAGCAGCCGACAGGGTTACGAGCAGTACTTC. Protein sequence: CASSRQGYEQYF.

This rearrangement joins TRBV5-1 to TRBJ1-2, with 7 positions matching TRBD1. This CDR3 has 13 residues. Germline V gene lookup returns CDR1 SGHRS and CDR2 YFSETQ. V gave up 6 bases and J gave up 7 bases; unmatched junction bases: 9. CDR3 in amino acids: CASTPRQGGGYTF. For the CDR3, the DNA is TGCGCCAGCACCCCAAGACAGGGCGGTGGCTACACCTTC. The variable domain in full, with the rest retrieved from reference TRBV5-1 and TRBJ1-2, is KAGVTQTPRYLIKTRGQQVTLSCSPISGHRSVSWYQQTPGQGLQFLFEYFSETQRNKGNFPGRFSGRQFSNSRSEMNVSTLELGDSALYLCASTPRQGGGYTFGSGTRLTVV.

This clonotype was counted only a few times. The genes are TRBV12-3 or TRBV12-4 and TRBJ2-7, with 10 bases lining up with TRBD2. With 4 bases clipped from V and 3 bases from J, the junction kept 0 bases outside the gene matches. The CDR3 is 13 residues long. The CDR3 sequence: CASSSSGGYEQYF. In nucleotides, the CDR3 is TGTGCCAGCAGTTCTAGCGGGGGCTACGAGCAGTACTTC.

The rearrangement uses TRBV20-1 and TRBJ1-2; 7 bases match TRBD1. This CDR3 is 13 amino acids long. Germline CDR1 is DFQATT and CDR2 is SNEGSKA (reference sequence). After removal of 3 bases from V and 8 bases from J, the junction contained 9 bases not matched to a gene. CDR3 sequence: CSASGTASRGYTF. CDR3 sequence (DNA): TGCAGTGCTAGCGGGACAGCCTCACGGGGCTACACCTTC.

The chain employs TRBV13 and TRBJ2-1; 9 positions agree with TRBD2. The ends lost 1 base at V and 8 bases at J; junction bases unmatched: 9. CDR3 size: 16 residues. Germline V gives CDR1 PRHDT, CDR2 FYEKMQ (reference sequence). CDR3 amino acids: CASSLDLAGAPDEQFF. The DNA of the CDR3 is TGTGCCAGCAGCTTAGATTTAGCGGGGGCCCCCGATGAGCAGTTCTTC.

The chain uses TRBV29-1 and TRBJ1-1, with 8 bases that match TRBD1. The germline gives CDR1 SQVTM, CDR2 ANQGSEA. V trimming: 8 bases; J trimming: 2 bases; junction bases outside the gene matches: 7. CDR3 length: 13 residues. CDR3 loop: CSSTGGLNTEAFF. The CDR3 DNA sequence: TGCAGCTCTACAGGGGGTCTTAACACTGAAGCTTTCTTT.

This clonotype was recorded once. The rearrangement links TRBV30 to TRBJ2-7; D is unresolved. Between the trimmed V and J ends, which lost 2 bases and 3 bases, there was a span of 20 bases. Germline V gives CDR1 GTSNPN, CDR2 SVGIG (reference sequence). The CDR3 has 16 residues. The chain's CDR3 is CAWSSNRLGRYYEQYF. CDR3 nucleotides: TGTGCCTGGAGTTCAAACCGGCTAGGACGGTACTACGAGCAGTACTTC.

The chain has TRBV28 and TRBJ2-7; D may be TRBD2 (5 bases). Germline V gives CDR1 MDHEN, CDR2 SYDVKM. This CDR3 contains 12 residues. V was trimmed by 5 bases and J by 5 bases, leaving 10 bases between them. The CDR3 sequence is CASSTQEDEQYF. In DNA form, the CDR3 reads TGTGCCAGCAGTACCCAGGAGGACGAGCAGTACTTC.

The chain uses TRBV7-2 and TRBJ2-1, with 9 bases fitting TRBD2. CDR3 size: 16 residues. CDR1 SGHTA and CDR2 FQGNSA come from the germline V gene. V shed 2 bases, J shed 7 bases, and the junction held 9 bases outside the gene matches. CDR3 protein: CASSLQSSGASNEQFF. In DNA, the CDR3 is TGTGCCAGCAGCTTACAATCTAGCGGGGCGTCTAATGAGCAGTTCTTC.

The chain has TRBV6-6 and TRBJ1-1; 9 bases line up with TRBD1. CDR3 length: 15 amino acids. From germline, CDR1 is MNHNY and CDR2 SVGAGI (reference sequence). V lost 6 bases, J lost 7 bases, and 12 bases stayed unmatched. The CDR3 DNA is TGTGCCAGCAGCCACGGGACAGGGCGGTTTAGTGAAGCTTTCTTT. Amino acids: CASSHGTGRFSEAFF.

The rearrangement links TRBV20-1 to TRBJ1-2; D remains unclear. Germline V gene sequence: CDR1 DFQATT, CDR2 SNEGSKA (reference sequence). This CDR3 contains 16 residues. Trimming cost V 3 bases and J 0 bases, with 17 bases left between them. The CDR3 protein is CSARSLARETNYGYTF. CDR3 coding DNA: TGCAGTGCTAGGTCTTTAGCTAGGGAAACTAACTATGGCTACACCTTC.

The chain employs TRBV29-1 and TRBJ1-2, with 7 bases fitting TRBD1. The germline gives CDR1 SQVTM, CDR2 ANQGSEA. The CDR3 is 13 amino acids. V was pared by 2 bases and J by 4 bases, with 4 bases of the junction left unmatched. CDR3 region: CSVENRGGYGYTF. CDR3 sequence (DNA): TGCAGCGTTGAAAACAGGGGAGGCTATGGCTACACCTTC.

The genes are TRBV12-5 and TRBJ1-2; D perhaps matches TRBD1 (5 bases). The CDR3 runs to 11 residues. V was clipped by 1 base and J by 9 bases, with 6 bases between them. The germline V gene has CDR1 LGHNT and CDR2 FRNRAP. This CDR3 is CASGLGGSYTF. The DNA for the CDR3 is TGTGCTAGTGGTTTGGGGGGCAGCTACACCTTC.

The chain is built from TRBV4-1 and TRBJ2-5, with 9 bases matching TRBD2. V lost 3 bases, J lost 7 bases, and 9 bases stayed unmatched. CDR1 is MGHRA, CDR2 YSYEKL, per germline. This CDR3 spans 15 amino acids. The CDR3 reads CASSQTSGVSTTQYF. CDR3 nucleotide sequence: TGCGCCAGCAGCCAGACTAGCGGAGTTAGTACGACCCAGTACTTC.

This clonotype was counted a single time. The rearrangement joins TRBV6-5 to TRBJ2-5; 7 bases are a match to TRBD2. Germline values: CDR1 MNHEY, CDR2 SVGAGI. The V segment lost 6 bases and the J segment 7 bases; nucleotides outside the gene matches: 14. The CDR3 is made up of 15 amino acids. The CDR3 loop reads CASRTGGGAPVTQYF. The CDR3 DNA reads as TGTGCCAGCAGGACCGGCGGGGGAGCCCCGGTGACCCAGTACTTC.

The chain joins TRBV6-5 to TRBJ2-1, with D perhaps matching TRBD2 (5 bases). The CDR3 sequence is 12 residues long. V gave up 2 bases and J gave up 8 bases, with 7 bases separating them. The V gene's germline CDR1 is MNHEY and CDR2 SVGAGI. The CDR3 DNA follows: TGTGCCAGCAGTTACGTGGGAGATGAGCAGTTCTTC. Translated, it gives CASSYVGDEQFF.

V and J are TRBV15 and TRBJ1-1; D gene unclear. Deletions cut 0 bases from V and 1 base from J, with 18 bases between. This CDR3 is built from 18 residues. Germline CDR1 and CDR2: LNHNV and YYDKDF (reference sequence). CDR3 nucleotides: TGTGCCACCAGCAGAGATCAGCGGGGTCGGAGTACGAACACTGAAGCTTTCTTT. Encoded protein: CATSRDQRGRSTNTEAFF.

This chain joins TRBV2 and TRBJ2-6, with D hard to call. The CDR3 runs to 12 residues. CDR1 SNHLY and CDR2 FYNNEI come from the germline V gene. Trimming stripped 7 bases from V and 2 bases from J, with 3 bases between. Here the CDR3 reads CASTPGANVLTF. Written as DNA, the CDR3 is TGTGCCAGCACCCCTGGGGCCAACGTCCTGACTTTC.

The chain carries TRBV20-1 and TRBJ2-5; TRBD2 agrees at 9 bases. The CDR3 length is 13 residues. J lost 4 bases, V lost 6 bases, and 6 bases had no gene match. Germline V gives CDR1 DFQATT, CDR2 SNEGSKA (reference sequence). CDR3: CSAQLLAGETQYF. The CDR3 DNA follows: TGCAGTGCGCAGCTACTAGCGGGAGAGACCCAGTACTTC.

This clonotype has a single count. The rearrangement joins TRBV6-5 to TRBJ1-4; D not resolved. V was clipped by 6 bases and J by 8 bases, with 16 bases between them. This CDR3 is built from 14 residues. CDR1 is MNHEY and CDR2 is SVGAGI in the germline V gene. The CDR3, as DNA: TGTGCCAGCAGCCGTGGCCTCGCTCGAGAAAAACTGTTTTTT. This codes for CASSRGLAREKLFF.

The gene calls are TRBV6-1 and TRBJ2-2, with D possibly TRBD1 on 5 matching bases. CDR3 size: 17 residues. V lost 6 bases and J lost 8, with 25 bases in between. Germline CDR1 and CDR2: MNHNS and SASEGT. CDR3 coding DNA: TGTGCCAGCAGCCCCCAAGCCGCCAGGGCGGTAGGAGGGGAGCTGTTTTTT. This translates into CASSPQAARAVGGELFF.

This sequence joins TRBV7-9 and TRBJ1-5; D is unclear. Looked up from germline, CDR1 is SEHNR and CDR2 is FQNEAQ (reference sequence). Trimming shortened V by 5 bases and J by 0 bases, and 17 bases separated the two germline ends. The CDR3 extends over 17 amino acids. The CDR3 DNA follows: TGTGCCAGCAGCCAGGACCTCGGGCCGAATAGCAATCAGCCCCAGCATTTT. Residues: CASSQDLGPNSNQPQHF.